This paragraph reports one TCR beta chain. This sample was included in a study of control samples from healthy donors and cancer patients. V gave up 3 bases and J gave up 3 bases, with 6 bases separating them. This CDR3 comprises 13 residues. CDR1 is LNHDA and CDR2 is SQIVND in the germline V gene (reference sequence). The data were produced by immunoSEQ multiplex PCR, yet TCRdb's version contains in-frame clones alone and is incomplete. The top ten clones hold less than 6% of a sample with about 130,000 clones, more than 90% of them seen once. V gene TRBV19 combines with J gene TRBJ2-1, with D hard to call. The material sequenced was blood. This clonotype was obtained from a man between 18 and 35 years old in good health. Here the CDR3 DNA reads TGTGCCAGTAGTATCGGTAGCTACAATGAGCAGTTCTTC. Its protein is CASSIGSYNEQFF.